What follows are 11 T cell receptor beta chains derived from one specimen sequenced in a study of OX40 agonist ivuxolimab in advanced cancers. Sequencing used immunoSEQ multiplex PCR; TCRdb keeps in-frame clones, though not all of them. The data contain tens of thousands of clones, roughly 86% of them singletons. This specimen was CD4+ or CD8+ T cells sorted from blood, taken in a trial of the OX40 agonist ivuxolimab. The receptors were gathered from an adult with an advanced solid tumor such as melanoma, head and neck, liver or kidney cancer.

The chain recombines TRBV4-1 with TRBJ1-1; tentative D call: TRBD1 (5 bases). This CDR3 has 11 amino acids. Trimming took off 5 bases at V and 11 bases at J, with 12 bases between the two ends. Germline-derived CDR1 and CDR2 are MGHRA and YSYEKL. The CDR3 reads CASSWGGRAFF. The CDR3 nucleotides read TGCGCCAGCAGCTGGGGGGGAAGGGCTTTCTTT.

This chain links TRBV27 with TRBJ2-1; 7 bases match TRBD2. CDR1 is MNHEY and CDR2 is SMNVEV in the germline V gene (reference sequence). V shed 4 bases and J 5 bases; nucleotides not matched to a gene: 2. The CDR3 has 13 residues. Written as DNA, the CDR3 is TGTGCCAGCAGTTGGGGGGGAGACAATGAGCAGTTCTTC. This sequence encodes CASSWGGDNEQFF.

The rearrangement joins TRBV5-6 to TRBJ2-1; no clear D gene. The CDR3 spans 11 residues. Germline CDR1 and CDR2: SGHDT and YYEEEE. The V and J ends lost 4 bases and 4 bases respectively, with 3 bases between them. The CDR3 DNA follows: TGTGCCAGCAGCCTTTACAATGAGCAGTTCTTC. It specifies CASSLYNEQFF. The full variable domain, in which reference TRBV5-6 and TRBJ2-1 provide the parts outside the CDR3, is DAGVTQSPTHLIKTRGQQVTLRCSPKSGHDTVSWYQQALGQGPQFIFQYYEEEERQRGNFPDRFSGHQFPNYSSELNVNALLLGDSALYLCASSLYNEQFFGPGTRLTVL.

This clone occurred a few times. The V gene is TRBV6-5, the J gene TRBJ2-2; 8 bases map to TRBD2. Germline V gene data show CDR1 as MNHEY and CDR2 as SVGAGI. The V gene end was trimmed by 2 bases and the J gene end by 5 bases; junction bases not matched to a gene: 7. This CDR3 has 16 residues. CDR3 bases: TGTGCCAGCAGTTACCCCCGGGGGGGTGGGACCGGGGAGCTGTTTTTT. Residues: CASSYPRGGGTGELFF.

V gene TRBV4-1 combines with J gene TRBJ2-7; D remains unclear. Deletions cut 6 bases from V and 0 bases from J, with 15 bases between. This CDR3 region has 15 residues. Germline CDR1 reads MGHRA; CDR2 reads YSYEKL. CDR3 nucleotide sequence: TGCGCCAGCAGGGAAGACCGGGCGAGCTCCTACGAGCAGTACTTC. Its translation: CASREDRASSYEQYF.

The CDR3 nucleotides read TGTGCCAGCAGTTACTCCCTAGCGGGGGGGTTAGATGAGCAGTTCTTC. It translates to CASSYSLAGGLDEQFF. The chain couples TRBV6-6 to TRBJ2-1; 12 bases agree with TRBD2. The V and J ends lost 0 bases and 8 bases, in that order; junction bases with no gene match: 5. This CDR3 is built from 16 residues. The germline CDR1 and CDR2 sequences are MNHNY and SVGAGI (reference sequence).

The rearrangement uses TRBV6-5 and TRBJ1-6; D not resolved. V dropped 4 bases and J dropped 8 bases, with 6 bases sitting between them. The CDR3 sequence is 12 residues long. In germline, CDR1 is MNHEY, CDR2 SVGAGI. This chain's CDR3 is CASSFFDSPLHF. CDR3 DNA sequence: TGTGCCAGCAGTTTCTTCGATTCACCCCTCCACTTT.

J is TRBJ1-2 and V is TRBV9, with 10 bases aligning to TRBD1. V lost 4 bases and J lost 6; bases outside the gene matches: 3. This CDR3 has 13 amino acids. CDR1 is SGDLS, CDR2 YYNGEE, per germline. The chain's CDR3 is CASSKGQGNGYTF. The CDR3, as DNA: TGTGCCAGCAGCAAGGGACAGGGGAATGGCTACACCTTC.

J is TRBJ1-4 and V is TRBV4-1; D is unresolved. CDR3 length equals 13 residues. The germline CDR1 and CDR2 sequences are MGHRA and YSYEKL. Trimming stripped 0 bases from V and 8 bases from J, with 7 bases between. The CDR3 is CASSQDPAEKLFF. In nucleotides, the CDR3 is TGCGCCAGCAGCCAAGATCCAGCGGAAAAACTGTTTTTT.

The genes are TRBV7-2 and TRBJ2-3, with 15 bases aligning to TRBD2. The trim removed 5 bases at V and 5 bases at J, leaving 8 bases unmatched. The CDR3 loop spans 17 amino acids. Germline CDR1 is SGHTA and CDR2 is FQGNSA. The CDR3 coding sequence is TGTGCCAGCAGCGCCATGGGACTAGCGGGGGGAGGAGATACGCAGTATTTT. This translates into CASSAMGLAGGGDTQYF. Combining the CDR3 with reference TRBV7-2 and TRBJ2-3 gives the whole variable domain GAGVSQSPSNKVTEKGKDVELRCDPISGHTALYWYRQSLGQGLEFLIYFQGNSAPDKSGLPSDRFSAERTGGSVSTLTIQRTQQEDSAVYLCASSAMGLAGGGDTQYFGPGTRLTVL.

The chain combines TRBV27 with TRBJ2-7, with 8 bases fitting TRBD1. Germline CDR1 and CDR2: MNHEY and SMNVEV (reference sequence). The CDR3 has 14 residues. The junction had 5 bases not matched to a gene; V was cut back by 4 bases and J by 3 bases. The CDR3 loop reads CASSSLGQGYEQYF. The CDR3 region has the DNA TGTGCCAGCAGTTCCCTAGGACAGGGCTACGAGCAGTACTTC.